This T cell receptor (beta chain) derives from a study of OX40 agonist ivuxolimab in advanced cancers. The wider study: With ivuxolimab, an agonistic anti-OX40 (CD134) antibody, patients were treated. Study results and limitations: Also present in some nonresponders was a low level of normalized T-cell clonal expansion. Expanded peripheral T cells had an undetermined antigen specificity.

Profiled with immunoSEQ multiplex PCR; TCRdb holds only in-frame clones, not every one. The data show about 41,000 clones, 70% to 90% seen once. Germline lookup yields CDR1 SQVTM and CDR2 ANQGSEA. V shed 6 bases, J shed 9 bases, and the junction held 8 bases outside the gene matches. CDR3 length equals 14 residues. Collection of blood occurred at baseline, at cycle 4 day 1, and at cycle 7 day 1. This clone appeared a few times. The antigen remains unidentified. The TCR comes from an adult with an advanced solid tumor such as melanoma, head and neck, liver or kidney cancer. V and J are TRBV29-1 and TRBJ2-1; 13 positions agree with TRBD2. The sequencing used CD4+ or CD8+ T cells sorted from blood, collected in a trial of the OX40 agonist ivuxolimab. The CDR3 DNA is TGCAGCGTCCTGGGACTAGCGGGAAAATTTGAGCAGTTCTTC. Its protein product is CSVLGLAGKFEQFF.